One sample yielded the 30 T cell receptor beta chains listed below, sequenced in a study of a mutant IDH1 vaccine in newly diagnosed glioma. The assay was immunoSEQ multiplex PCR, and TCRdb's table has in-frame clones only and misses some. The profile covers some 80,000 clones, with approximately 89% appearing a single time and 0.6% to 0.95% taken by the ten largest. Their target antigens are unknown. The time point is: week 23, last vaccination. Every vaccine dose comprised 300 ug of mutant IDH1 20-mer peptide plus topical imiquimod. Sequenced here: PBMCs, sampled from a glioma patient whose treatment included an IDH1 peptide vaccine. These receptors originate from a woman aged 45-59 years with glioma.

The chain is built from TRBV19 and TRBJ2-3; 8 bases map to TRBD1. The CDR3 has 15 amino acids. Per the germline V gene, CDR1 is LNHDA and CDR2 is SQIVND (reference sequence). Trimming took 7 bases from V and 1 from J; bases not matched to a gene: 7. CDR3 loop: CASTSSTGGTDTQYF. The CDR3 DNA reads TGTGCCAGTACAAGTTCGACAGGGGGCACAGATACGCAGTATTTT.

The chain has TRBV27 and TRBJ2-7; D is perhaps TRBD2 (6 bases). Germline-derived CDR1 and CDR2 are MNHEY and SMNVEV (reference sequence). Trimming pared 2 bases from V and 3 bases from J, leaving 20 bases between. This CDR3 has 17 residues. Here the CDR3 reads CASSLRRSGTQNYEQYF. In DNA, the CDR3 is TGTGCCAGCAGTTTAAGGCGGTCCGGGACTCAAAACTACGAGCAGTACTTC.

The rearrangement uses TRBV5-1 and TRBJ1-4, with D unresolved. Germline CDR1 reads SGHRS; CDR2 reads YFSETQ. The V end lost 4 bases, the J end lost 8 bases, and 21 bases lay between the germline ends. The CDR3 has 16 residues. CDR3 DNA sequence: TGCGCCAGCAGCCCTCGGTCCGGCCCGGATCGGGAAAAACTGTTTTTT. It yields the protein CASSPRSGPDREKLFF.

The sample holds one count of this clone. V is TRBV21-1 and J is TRBJ2-1; the table's D call, TRBD2, was not checked against the DNA. TRBV21-1 is reported as a pseudogene. The CDR3 has 18 amino acids. This CDR3 reads CASSTTSGSVSAYNEQFF. DNA for the CDR3: TGTGCCAGCAGCACGACTAGCGGGTCCGTCTCGGCCTACAATGAGCAGTTCTTC.

This sequence joins TRBV27 and TRBJ1-2; D remains ambiguous. V was trimmed by 2 bases and J by 0 bases, leaving 10 bases between them. There are 15 residues in the CDR3. CDR1 is MNHEY and CDR2 is SMNVEV in the germline V gene (reference sequence). CDR3 sequence: CASSLKGVANYGYTF. Written as DNA, the CDR3 is TGTGCCAGCAGTTTAAAAGGTGTAGCTAACTATGGCTACACCTTC.

The chain employs TRBV6-6 and TRBJ1-1; 9 bases are shared with TRBD1. Trimming at V came to 4 bases and at J to 7 bases, leaving 7 bases not matched to a gene. The CDR3 is 14 residues long. Per germline, CDR1 MNHNY and CDR2 SVGAGI (reference sequence). CDR3 nucleotide sequence: TGTGCCAGCAGTTTAACAGGGGGCAAGGATGAAGCTTTCTTT. It specifies CASSLTGGKDEAFF.

V and J are TRBV5-1 and TRBJ1-1; 7 bases are a match to TRBD1. This CDR3 comprises 14 residues. Germline-derived CDR1 and CDR2 are SGHRS and YFSETQ. V lost 0 bases, J lost 7 bases, and 6 bases stayed unmatched. The CDR3 sequence: CASSLGQGIGEAFF. In DNA, the CDR3 is TGCGCCAGCAGCTTGGGACAGGGAATAGGTGAAGCTTTCTTT.

The J gene is TRBJ2-5, the V gene TRBV29-1; D is ambiguous. V was trimmed by 5 bases and J by 0 bases, leaving 13 bases between them. The CDR3 sequence is 14 residues long. The V gene's germline CDR1 is SQVTM and CDR2 ANQGSEA. This CDR3 reads CSVRHNPYQETQYF. In nucleotides, the CDR3 is TGCAGCGTTAGGCACAACCCGTACCAAGAGACCCAGTACTTC. Full variable domain (outside the CDR3, taken from reference TRBV29-1 and TRBJ2-5): SAVISQKPSRDICQRGTSLTIQCQVDSQVTMMFWYRQQPGQSLTLIATANQGSEATYESGFVIDKFPISRPNLTFSTLTVSNMSPEDSSIYLCSVRHNPYQETQYFGPGTRLLVL.

The V gene is TRBV28, the J gene TRBJ2-2; 11 bases map to TRBD2. Germline V CDR1 and CDR2: MDHEN, SYDVKM. The CDR3 has 16 residues. With 5 bases clipped from V and 6 bases from J, the junction kept 8 bases outside the gene matches. CDR3 in DNA: TGTGCCAGCAGTCCCGTGGGACTAGCGGCAGCCGGGGAGCTGTTTTTT. Protein: CASSPVGLAAAGELFF. The complete variable domain, with remaining parts taken from reference TRBV28 and TRBJ2-2, reads DVKVTQSSRYLVKRTGEKVFLECVQDMDHENMFWYRQDPGLGLRLIYFSYDVKMKEKGDIPEGYSVSREKKERFSLILESASTNQTSMYLCASSPVGLAAAGELFFGEGSRLTVL.

This chain connects TRBV7-9 to TRBJ2-3, with 14 bases fitting TRBD2. The CDR3 is 19 residues long. Germline-derived CDR1 and CDR2 are SEHNR and FQNEAQ (reference sequence). The V and J ends lost 5 bases and 4 bases, in that order; junction bases with no gene match: 14. CDR3 coding DNA: TGTGCCAGCAGCCCAGCCTGGGGGACTAGCGGGAGCCCCCCAGATACGCAGTATTTT. Its translation: CASSPAWGTSGSPPDTQYF.

This clone appeared a single time. The J gene is TRBJ2-3, the V gene TRBV2, with 8 bases lining up with TRBD2. CDR3 length: 16 residues. The V segment lost 3 bases and the J segment 1 base; nucleotides outside the gene matches: 6. The germline CDR1 and CDR2 sequences are SNHLY and FYNNEI. CDR3 residues: CASSDLGREGTDTQYF. DNA of the CDR3: TGTGCCAGCAGTGATTTGGGGCGGGAGGGCACAGATACGCAGTATTTT.

The V gene is TRBV7-6, the J gene TRBJ2-6; no clear D gene. Trimming took 5 bases from V and 0 from J, leaving 11 bases between them. This CDR3 is built from 16 residues. In germline, CDR1 is SGHVS, CDR2 FNYEAQ. CDR3 amino acids: CASSLESLSGANVLTF. Written as DNA, the CDR3 is TGTGCCAGCAGCCTAGAGAGTCTCTCTGGGGCCAACGTCCTGACTTTC.

The rearrangement uses TRBV11-2 and TRBJ1-5; D is undetermined. There are 15 residues in the CDR3. Germline V gene data show CDR1 as SGHAT and CDR2 as FQNNGV. Trimming stripped 2 bases from V and 6 bases from J, with 14 bases between. The CDR3 loop reads CASSLSGEGGQPQHF. Here the CDR3 DNA reads TGTGCCAGCAGCTTATCCGGGGAAGGTGGTCAGCCCCAGCATTTT. The whole variable domain, remainder taken from reference TRBV11-2 and TRBJ1-5, is EAGVAQSPRYKIIEKRQSVAFWCNPISGHATLYWYQQILGQGPKLLIQFQNNGVVDDSQLPKDRFSAERLKGVDSTLKIQPAKLEDSAVYLCASSLSGEGGQPQHFGDGTRLSIL.

The V and J genes are TRBV6-5 and TRBJ2-1; no reliable D call. Trimming removed 2 bases from V and 7 bases from J, with 15 bases in between. Germline assignment: CDR1 MNHEY and CDR2 SVGAGI. The CDR3 covers 15 residues. The CDR3, as DNA: TGTGCCAGCAGTTACACTATCGAACCGACAAATGAGCAGTTCTTC. Protein: CASSYTIEPTNEQFF.

The V and J genes are TRBV5-1 and TRBJ2-1; 7 positions agree with TRBD1. This CDR3 spans 12 amino acids. The V gene end was trimmed by 2 bases and the J gene end by 7 bases; junction bases not matched to a gene: 0. Germline values: CDR1 SGHRS, CDR2 YFSETQ. CDR3 DNA: TGCGCCAGCAGCTTACAGGGGAATGAGCAGTTCTTC. Amino acids: CASSLQGNEQFF.

The rearrangement joins TRBV18 to TRBJ1-1; no clear D. With 1 base removed from V and 3 bases from J, the gap between germline ends came to 12 bases. Per germline, CDR1 KGHSH and CDR2 LQKENI. The CDR3 extends over 15 amino acids. The CDR3 DNA reads TGTGCCAGCTCACCACGAGAGAAAGCGGACACTGAAGCTTTCTTT. Amino acids: CASSPREKADTEAFF.

The genes are TRBV6-5 and TRBJ1-1; D uncertain. In germline, CDR1 is MNHEY, CDR2 SVGAGI. This CDR3 is 11 amino acids long. Between the trimmed V and J ends, which lost 2 bases and 6 bases, there was a span of 4 bases. The CDR3 sequence is CASSYMAEAFF. CDR3 DNA: TGTGCCAGCAGTTACATGGCTGAAGCTTTCTTT.

The chain links TRBV4-1 to TRBJ2-7; TRBD2 matches 8 bases. Germline values: CDR1 MGHRA, CDR2 YSYEKL. The V gene end was trimmed by 1 base and the J gene end by 3 bases; junction bases not matched to a gene: 14. There are 18 residues in the CDR3. The CDR3 is CASSQVPPPSGGYYEQYF. In DNA form, the CDR3 reads TGCGCCAGCAGCCAAGTACCTCCCCCGAGCGGGGGCTACTACGAGCAGTACTTC.

This clone has a handful of counts. CDR3 in DNA: TGTGCCATCAGTGAGTCGAACACCGGGGAGCTGTTTTTT. Residues: CAISESNTGELFF. This chain connects TRBV10-3 to TRBJ2-2; D gene unclear. CDR1 ENHRY and CDR2 SYGVKD come from the germline V gene. CDR3 size: 13 residues. V was cut by 0 bases and J by 1 base, with 0 bases left in between.

This rearrangement joins TRBV28 to TRBJ2-7, with unresolved D. The germline V gene has CDR1 MDHEN and CDR2 SYDVKM. The length of the CDR3 is 13 residues. V lost 3 bases, J lost 3 bases, and 9 bases lay in between. In DNA form, the CDR3 reads TGTGCCAGCAGTTTGGGTAGGAACTACGAGCAGTACTTC. This codes for CASSLGRNYEQYF.

The sample holds a few counts of this clone. This rearrangement joins TRBV7-3 to TRBJ2-1, with D unresolved. V shed 2 bases and J shed 0 bases, with 8 bases lying between them. The CDR3 spans 15 residues. Looked up from germline, CDR1 is SGHTA and CDR2 is FQGTGA. CDR3 residues: CASSLAAASYNEQFF. The CDR3 DNA is TGTGCCAGCAGCTTAGCGGCAGCCTCCTACAATGAGCAGTTCTTC.

This clone appeared a few times. This sequence joins TRBV9 and TRBJ1-1; 9 positions match TRBD1. CDR3 size: 14 residues. J gave up 12 bases and V 3 bases, and 12 bases lay outside the gene matches. Germline lookup yields CDR1 SGDLS and CDR2 YYNGEE. The CDR3 sequence: CASSEGSGDRAPFF. The CDR3, as DNA: TGTGCCAGCAGCGAGGGGAGCGGGGACAGGGCCCCTTTCTTT. The variable domain in full, with the rest retrieved from reference TRBV9 and TRBJ1-1, is DSGVTQTPKHLITATGQRVTLRCSPRSGDLSVYWYQQSLDQGLQFLIQYYNGEERAKGNILERFSAQQFPDLHSELNLSSLELGDSALYFCASSEGSGDRAPFFGQGTRLTVV.

V is TRBV5-1 and J is TRBJ1-6, with TRBD1 identical over 9 bases. Germline-derived CDR1 and CDR2 are SGHRS and YFSETQ. The V gene end was trimmed by 4 bases and the J gene end by 7 bases; junction bases not matched to a gene: 6. This CDR3 is 15 amino acids long. The CDR3 region is CASSGDRELNSPLHF. In nucleotides, the CDR3 is TGCGCCAGCAGCGGGGACAGGGAACTGAATTCACCCCTCCACTTT.

This clone occurred once. V usage is TRBV28 and J usage is TRBJ2-7, with TRBD1 identical over 7 bases. This CDR3 spans 14 amino acids. CDR1 and CDR2 (germline): MDHEN, SYDVKM. V was clipped by 5 bases and J by 0 bases; unmatched bases: 4. CDR3 sequence reads: CASSNDRASYEQYF. The CDR3 DNA reads TGTGCCAGCAGTAATGACAGGGCCTCCTACGAGCAGTACTTC.

In DNA form, the CDR3 reads TGCAGCGTTGAAGCCCGGGACAGGGGGCGGTACGAGCAGTACTTC. It yields the protein CSVEARDRGRYEQYF. V and J are TRBV29-1 and TRBJ2-7; the match to TRBD1 covers 12 bases. The length of the CDR3 is 15 residues. V shed 1 base and J 4 bases; nucleotides not matched to a gene: 5. Per the germline V gene, CDR1 is SQVTM and CDR2 is ANQGSEA.

The sample holds one count of this clone. The rearrangement joins TRBV28 to TRBJ2-7; D not certain. V was pared by 1 base and J by 5 bases, with 12 bases between. Germline CDR1 and CDR2: MDHEN and SYDVKM. The CDR3 spans 14 residues. The CDR3 DNA reads TGTGCCAGCAGTTTATTGGGTTTCAGCGACGAGCAGTACTTC. It encodes CASSLLGFSDEQYF.

The chain has TRBV5-1 and TRBJ1-3; D is ambiguous. Trimming stripped 4 bases from V and 0 bases from J, with 17 bases between. This CDR3 comprises 17 residues. CDR1 SGHRS and CDR2 YFSETQ come from the germline V gene. The CDR3 sequence is CASSRNPTDLSGNTIYF. The DNA for the CDR3 is TGCGCCAGCAGCCGGAATCCGACGGACCTCTCTGGAAACACCATATATTTT.

The CDR3 sequence is CASSIQPPDTQYF. The CDR3 DNA follows: TGTGCCAGTAGTATACAGCCCCCAGATACGCAGTATTTT. This chain connects TRBV19 to TRBJ2-3; D call uncertain. V dropped 2 bases and J dropped 4 bases, with 7 bases sitting between them. In germline, CDR1 is LNHDA, CDR2 SQIVND (reference sequence). This CDR3 comprises 13 residues.

The V gene is TRBV7-9, the J gene TRBJ1-1; D is uncertain. CDR1 and CDR2 from the germline V gene are SEHNR and FQNEAQ (reference sequence). This CDR3 contains 16 residues. With 5 bases removed from V and 1 base from J, the gap between germline ends came to 17 bases. Here the CDR3 DNA reads TGTGCCAGCAGCAAATCATCGGTACTCCCGAACACTGAAGCTTTCTTT. Encoded protein: CASSKSSVLPNTEAFF.

This rearrangement joins TRBV11-1 to TRBJ2-1, with TRBD1 identical over 10 bases. Per germline, CDR1 SGHAT and CDR2 FQDESV (reference sequence). V shed 0 bases, J shed 9 bases, and the junction held 5 bases outside the gene matches. This CDR3 has 15 residues. The CDR3 reads CASSLAGTGDREQFF. The CDR3 DNA reads TGTGCCAGCAGCTTAGCGGGGACAGGGGATCGTGAGCAGTTCTTC.